The 2 T cell receptor beta chains reported below all come from one sample, sequenced in a study of STAT5B mutations in CD4+ large granular lymphocyte leukemia. This table comes from immunoSEQ multiplex PCR, and its TCRdb copy is limited to in-frame clones, with some not included. The table shows about 32,000 clones, with about 70% occurring only once. Sequencing was carried out using CD4+ T cells from blood buffy coats. The receptors were gathered from a human donor in good health.

The chain links TRBV27 to TRBJ2-2; 9 nucleotides agree with TRBD1. The CDR3 runs 16 residues. V shed 5 bases and J 4 bases; nucleotides not matched to a gene: 8. Germline values: CDR1 MNHEY, CDR2 SMNVEV (reference sequence). The CDR3 here is CASSPRDREVTGELFF. DNA of the CDR3: TGTGCCAGCAGTCCCCGGGACAGGGAGGTCACCGGGGAGCTGTTTTTT.

The J gene is TRBJ1-5, the V gene TRBV2; unclear D gene. The CDR3 runs 13 residues. Trimming removed 3 bases from V and 6 bases from J, with 9 bases in between. Per germline, CDR1 SNHLY and CDR2 FYNNEI. DNA for the CDR3: TGTGCCAGCAGTGACCAGATAGCTCAGCCCCAGCATTTT. It codes for CASSDQIAQPQHF.